This T cell receptor beta chain comes out of a study of CD8+ T cells in alopecia areata. Study context: People stayed on tofacitinib for 6 to 18 months, then stopped the drug for 6 months.

Extraction and reverse transcription of RNA yielded cDNA as the sequencing template. The table came from immunoSEQ multiplex PCR; TCRdb's copy has only in-frame clones and leaves some out. The sample holds about 97,000 clones, roughly 41% seen once. Peripheral blood and lesional scalp punch biopsies were taken from alopecia areata patients. Deletions cut 4 bases from V and 5 bases from J, with 12 bases between. The CDR3 runs to 13 residues. Germline V CDR1 and CDR2: SGHRS, YFSETQ. As to this clone: Its specificity is not known.

Broader study findings: Lesional scalp, especially alopecia totalis/universalis, showed higher clonality than normal scalp.

This receptor was identified in a human donor with alopecia areata. The specimen was CD4+ T cells sorted from blood. This chain connects TRBV5-1 to TRBJ2-5, with D tentatively TRBD2 (6 bases). In DNA, the CDR3 is TGCGCCAGCAGCAGAGGCCTAGCGGAGACCCAGTACTTC. Its translation is CASSRGLAETQYF.